This T cell receptor (beta chain) was captured by sequencing in a study of blood T cell repertoires in COVID-19. On the study more broadly: Samples came from the United States, Italy and Spain, spanning acute and convalescent COVID-19. Sources were T cells, B-cell-depleted T cells, or PBMCs; the material itself was cDNA or gDNA.

This CDR3 is built from 15 residues. The V gene's germline CDR1 is SGHTA and CDR2 FQGNSA. After removal of 0 bases from V and 2 bases from J, the junction contained 4 bases not matched to a gene. Authors' analysis steps: Nucleated cell counts were estimated from reference gene primer amplification. This table comes from immunoSEQ multiplex PCR, and its TCRdb copy is limited to in-frame clones, with some not included. D and trimming come from the DNA, and the V and J calls and clone size come from that table. The table shows 150,000 or so clones, with approximately 84% occurring only once. The sample taken for sequencing was peripheral blood. The chain couples TRBV7-2 to TRBJ2-7; 7 bases fit TRBD2. This clonotype originated in a man aged 40-49 years who had recovered from COVID-19. The CDR3, as DNA: TGTGCCAGCAGCTTAGCGGGAGGGCCGACCTACGAGCAGTACTTC. The encoded protein is CASSLAGGPTYEQYF. Filled out from reference TRBV7-2 and TRBJ2-7, the complete variable domain reads GAGVSQSPSNKVTEKGKDVELRCDPISGHTALYWYRQSLGQGLEFLIYFQGNSAPDKSGLPSDRFSAERTGGSVSTLTIQRTQQEDSAVYLCASSLAGGPTYEQYFGPGTRLTVT.